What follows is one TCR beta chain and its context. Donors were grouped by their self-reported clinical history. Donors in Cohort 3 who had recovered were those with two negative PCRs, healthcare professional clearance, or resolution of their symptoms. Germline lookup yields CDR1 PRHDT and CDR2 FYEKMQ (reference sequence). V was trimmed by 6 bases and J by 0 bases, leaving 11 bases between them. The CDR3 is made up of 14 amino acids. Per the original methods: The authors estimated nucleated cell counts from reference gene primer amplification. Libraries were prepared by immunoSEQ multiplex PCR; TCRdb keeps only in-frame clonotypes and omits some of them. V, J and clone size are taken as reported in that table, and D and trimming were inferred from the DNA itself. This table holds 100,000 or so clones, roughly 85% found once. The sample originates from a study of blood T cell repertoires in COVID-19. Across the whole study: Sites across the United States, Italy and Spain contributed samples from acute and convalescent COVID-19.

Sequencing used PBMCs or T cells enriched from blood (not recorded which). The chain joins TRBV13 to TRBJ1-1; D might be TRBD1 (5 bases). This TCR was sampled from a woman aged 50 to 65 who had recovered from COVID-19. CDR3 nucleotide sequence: TGTGCCAGCAGGTATGGACACATGAACACTGAAGCTTTCTTT. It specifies CASRYGHMNTEAFF.